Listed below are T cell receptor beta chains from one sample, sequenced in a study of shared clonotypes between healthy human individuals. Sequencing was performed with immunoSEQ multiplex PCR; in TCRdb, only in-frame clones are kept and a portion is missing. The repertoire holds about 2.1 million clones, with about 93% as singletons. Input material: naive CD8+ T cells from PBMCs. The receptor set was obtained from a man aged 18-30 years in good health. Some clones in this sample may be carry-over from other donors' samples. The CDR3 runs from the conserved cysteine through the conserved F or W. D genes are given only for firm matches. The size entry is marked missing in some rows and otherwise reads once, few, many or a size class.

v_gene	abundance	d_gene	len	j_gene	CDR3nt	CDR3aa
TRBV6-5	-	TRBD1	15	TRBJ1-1	TGTGCCAGCAGTTACCCCCAGGGGGGGAACACTGAAGCTTTCTTT	CASSYPQGGNTEAFF
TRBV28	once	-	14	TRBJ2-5	TGTGCCAGCAGCGACAGCAGCCCCCAAGAGACCCAGTACTTC	CASSDSSPQETQYF
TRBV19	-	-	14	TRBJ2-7	TGTGCCAGTAGTATTGGGCCGAGACCCTACGAGCAGTACTTC	CASSIGPRPYEQYF
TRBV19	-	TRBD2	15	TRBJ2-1	TGTGCCAGTAGTATAGCTGCGGGAGCTTACAATGAGCAGTTCTTC	CASSIAAGAYNEQFF
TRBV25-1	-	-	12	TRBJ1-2	TGTGCCAGCAGTGAATATGCAACCTACTACACCTTC	CASSEYATYYTF
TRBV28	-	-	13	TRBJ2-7	TGTGCCAGCAGTTTGTCCAGGGCCTACGAGCAGTACTTC	CASSLSRAYEQYF
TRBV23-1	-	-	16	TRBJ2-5	TGCGCCAGCAGTCAAGTGGATGTGGGGGTGGCGGAGACCCAGTACTTC	CASSQVDVGVAETQYF
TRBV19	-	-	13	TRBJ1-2	TGTGCCAGTAGTATCTCGGCAGGCTATGGCTACACCTTC	CASSISAGYGYTF
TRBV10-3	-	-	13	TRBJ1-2	TGTGCCATCGGTACAGGCGGTAACTATGGCTACACCTTC	CAIGTGGNYGYTF
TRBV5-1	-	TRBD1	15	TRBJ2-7	TGCGCCAGCAGCCTGACTCCCGGGACAGGGACCGAGCAGTACTTC	CASSLTPGTGTEQYF
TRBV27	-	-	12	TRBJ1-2	TGTGCCAGCAGTTTCCTCGGGGGGGGCTACACCTTC	CASSFLGGGYTF
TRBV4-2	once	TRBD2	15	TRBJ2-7	TGTGCCAGCAGCCAGGGACTAGCGGGAGTATACGAGCAGTACTTC	CASSQGLAGVYEQYF
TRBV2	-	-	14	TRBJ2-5	TGTGCCAGCAGTGAGTGGGACTCAGAGAAGACCCAGTACTTC	CASSEWDSEKTQYF
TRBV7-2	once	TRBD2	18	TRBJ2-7	TGTGCCAGCAGCGCCTCAGCGGGAGGGCCAGTAAAGTCCTACGAGCAGTACTTC	CASSASAGGPVKSYEQYF
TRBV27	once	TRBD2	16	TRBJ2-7	TGTGCCAGCAGTTTACATCTGGGACTAGCAGTCTACGAGCAGTACTTC	CASSLHLGLAVYEQYF
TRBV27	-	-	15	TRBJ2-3	TGTGCCAGCAGTTTATTTAGCGGAGGCACAGATACGCAGTATTTT	CASSLFSGGTDTQYF
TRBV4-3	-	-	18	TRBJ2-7	TGCGCCAGCAGCCAAGAGGCCCCCGGGGTAGCGGTGGTCTACGAGCAGTACTTC	CASSQEAPGVAVVYEQYF
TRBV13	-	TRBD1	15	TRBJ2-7	TGTGCCAGCAGCCGGCCGGGACAGGGGACCTACGAGCAGTACTTC	CASSRPGQGTYEQYF
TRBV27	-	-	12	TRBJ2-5	TGTGCCAGCAGTCTGGGGACTCGTCCCCAGTACTTC	CASSLGTRPQYF
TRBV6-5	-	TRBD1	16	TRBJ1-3	TGTGCCAGCAGTTACGAAGGGGGCTTCTTTGGAAACACCATATATTTT	CASSYEGGFFGNTIYF
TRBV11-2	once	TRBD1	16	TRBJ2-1	TGTGCCAGCAGCTTTTTTCAGGGGGTTTCGAACAATGAGCAGTTCTTC	CASSFFQGVSNNEQFF
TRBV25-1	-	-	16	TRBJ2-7	TGTGCCAGCAGTGAATTAGGCGGCCAGAGCTCCTACGAGCAGTACTTC	CASSELGGQSSYEQYF
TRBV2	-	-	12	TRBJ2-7	TGTGCCAGCAGTATGGACTCTTACGAGCAGTACTTC	CASSMDSYEQYF
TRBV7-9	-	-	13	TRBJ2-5	TGTGCCAGCTCTAACAGTCACCAAGAGACCCAGTACTTC	CASSNSHQETQYF
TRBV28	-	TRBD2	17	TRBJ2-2	TGTGCCAGCAGAAGGAGCGGGAGGGCCTCGAACACCGGGGAGCTGTTTTTT	CASRRSGRASNTGELFF
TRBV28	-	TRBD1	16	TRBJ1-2	TGTGCCAGCAGCCACGTCCCTCGTACAGGGGGGGATGGCTACACCTTC	CASSHVPRTGGDGYTF